This T cell receptor beta chain was recorded in a study of human T cells and chemical hapten exposure. TCRdb reprocessed the RACE reads via MiXCR and lists one record per CDR3 protein. The repertoire has 240,000 or so distinct CDR3 sequences, about 9% of them found once; the top ten carry under 2.5%. This CDR3 region has 14 residues. Germline V gene data show CDR1 as SGDLS and CDR2 as YYNGEE. The V gene lost 4 bases and the J gene lost 3 bases, with 14 bases spanning the gap. Time point noted: pre-sensitization, week 0. The treatment denotes: therapeutic diphenylcyclopropenone sensitization with weekly scalp DPC.

The TCR was taken from a woman aged 40 to 49 with alopecia areata. Some clones in this sample may be carry-over from other donors' samples. The chain is built from TRBV9 and TRBJ2-7, with D possibly matching TRBD2 (6 bases). Material: whole blood, obtained in connection with sensitization to the hapten diphenylcyclopropenone (DPC). The CDR3: CASSTGTAHYEQYF. The CDR3 nucleotides read TGTGCCAGCAGCACCGGGACTGCTCACTACGAGCAGTACTTC. Supplemented by reference TRBV9 and TRBJ2-7, the full variable domain reads DSGVTQTPKHLITATGQRVTLRCSPRSGDLSVYWYQQSLDQGLQFLIQYYNGEERAKGNILERFSAQQFPDLHSELNLSSLELGDSALYFCASSTGTAHYEQYFGPGTRLTVT.